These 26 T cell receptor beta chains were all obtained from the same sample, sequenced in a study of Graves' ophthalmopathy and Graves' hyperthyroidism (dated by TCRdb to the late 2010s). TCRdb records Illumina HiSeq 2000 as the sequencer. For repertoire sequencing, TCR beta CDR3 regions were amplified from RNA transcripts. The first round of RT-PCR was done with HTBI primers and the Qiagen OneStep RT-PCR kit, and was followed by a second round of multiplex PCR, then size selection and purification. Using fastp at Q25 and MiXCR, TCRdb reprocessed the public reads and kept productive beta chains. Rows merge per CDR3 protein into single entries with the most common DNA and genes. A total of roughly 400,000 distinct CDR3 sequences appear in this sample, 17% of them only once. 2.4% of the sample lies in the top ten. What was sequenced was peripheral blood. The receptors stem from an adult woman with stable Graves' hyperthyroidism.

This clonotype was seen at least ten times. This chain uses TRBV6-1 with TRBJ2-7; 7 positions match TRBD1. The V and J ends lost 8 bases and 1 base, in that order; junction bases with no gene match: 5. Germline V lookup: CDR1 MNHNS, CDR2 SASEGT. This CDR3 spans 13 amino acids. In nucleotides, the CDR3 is TGTGCCAGCCGAGACAGGGCTTCCTACGAGCAGTACTTC. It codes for CASRDRASYEQYF.

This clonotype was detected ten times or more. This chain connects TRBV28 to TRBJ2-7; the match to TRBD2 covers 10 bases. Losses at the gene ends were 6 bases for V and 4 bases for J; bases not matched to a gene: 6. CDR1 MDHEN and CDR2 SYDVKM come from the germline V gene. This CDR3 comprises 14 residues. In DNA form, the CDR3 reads TGTGCCAGCAGAACTAGCGGGATTTGGTACGAGCAGTACTTC. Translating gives CASRTSGIWYEQYF.

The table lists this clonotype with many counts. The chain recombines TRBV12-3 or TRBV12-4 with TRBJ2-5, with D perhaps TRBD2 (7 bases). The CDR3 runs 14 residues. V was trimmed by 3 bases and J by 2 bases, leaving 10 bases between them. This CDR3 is CASSLRGLQETQYF. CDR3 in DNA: TGTGCCAGCAGTTTGCGGGGGCTTCAAGAGACCCAGTACTTC.

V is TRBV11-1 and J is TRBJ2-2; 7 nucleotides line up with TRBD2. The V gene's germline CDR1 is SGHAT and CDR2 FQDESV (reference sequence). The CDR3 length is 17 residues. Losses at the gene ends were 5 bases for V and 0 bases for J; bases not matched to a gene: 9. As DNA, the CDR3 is TGTGCCAGCAGCCCCGGTCGCCTAGCGGCGAACACCGGGGAGCTGTTTTTT. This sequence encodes CASSPGRLAANTGELFF.

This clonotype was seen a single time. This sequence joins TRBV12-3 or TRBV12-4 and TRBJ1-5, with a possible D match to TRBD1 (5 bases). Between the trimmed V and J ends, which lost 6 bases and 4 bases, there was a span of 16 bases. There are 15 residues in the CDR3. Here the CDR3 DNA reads TGTGCCAGCAGCACGGTGTCCGGGGGTAATCAGCCCCAGCATTTT. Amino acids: CASSTVSGGNQPQHF.

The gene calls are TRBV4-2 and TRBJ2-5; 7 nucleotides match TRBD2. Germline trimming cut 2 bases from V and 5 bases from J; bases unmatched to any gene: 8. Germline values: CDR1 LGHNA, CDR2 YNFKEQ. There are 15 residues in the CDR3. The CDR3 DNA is TGTGCCAGCAGCCAATTTCAGCGGGATGGGGAGACCCAGTACTTC. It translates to CASSQFQRDGETQYF.

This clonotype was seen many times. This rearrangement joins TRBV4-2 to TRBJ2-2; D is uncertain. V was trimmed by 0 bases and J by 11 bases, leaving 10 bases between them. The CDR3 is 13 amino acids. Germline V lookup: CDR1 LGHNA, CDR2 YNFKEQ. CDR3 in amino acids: CASSQDLGLELFF. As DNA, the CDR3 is TGTGCCAGCAGCCAAGATTTGGGCTTAGAGCTGTTTTTT.

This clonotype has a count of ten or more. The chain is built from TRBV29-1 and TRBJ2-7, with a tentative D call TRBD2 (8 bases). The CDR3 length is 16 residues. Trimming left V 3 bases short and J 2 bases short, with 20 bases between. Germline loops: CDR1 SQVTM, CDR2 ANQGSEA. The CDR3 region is CSVEGQLAGSTYEQYF. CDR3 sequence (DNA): TGCAGCGTTGAGGGACAGCTAGCGGGCTCGACCTACGAGCAGTACTTC.

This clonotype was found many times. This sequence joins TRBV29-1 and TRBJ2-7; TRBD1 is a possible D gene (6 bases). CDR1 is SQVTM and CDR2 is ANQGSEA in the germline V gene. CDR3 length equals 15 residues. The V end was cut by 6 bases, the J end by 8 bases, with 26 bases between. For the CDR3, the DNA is TGCAGCGTGACCGGGACACTCAGTCAGAACTGGAAGCAGTACTTC. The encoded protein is CSVTGTLSQNWKQYF.

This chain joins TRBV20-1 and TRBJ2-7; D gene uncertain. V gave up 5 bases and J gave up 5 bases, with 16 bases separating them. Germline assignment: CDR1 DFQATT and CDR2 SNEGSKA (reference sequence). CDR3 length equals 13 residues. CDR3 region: CSALPLVANEQYF. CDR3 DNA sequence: TGCAGTGCTCTTCCCCTAGTGGCGAACGAGCAGTACTTC.

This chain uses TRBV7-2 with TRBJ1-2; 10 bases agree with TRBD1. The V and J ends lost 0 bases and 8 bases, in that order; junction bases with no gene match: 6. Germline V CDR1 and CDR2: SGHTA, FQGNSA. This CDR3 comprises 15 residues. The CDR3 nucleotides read TGTGCCAGCAGCTTAGCGGTGGACAGGGGGAAAGGCTACACCTTC. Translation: CASSLAVDRGKGYTF.

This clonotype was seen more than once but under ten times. The CDR3 DNA follows: TGTGCCAGCAGCCAAGGTTTTCGTGGGAAGGACGAGCAGTACTTC. Protein: CASSQGFRGKDEQYF. This rearrangement joins TRBV3-1 to TRBJ2-7; D not resolved. V dropped 1 base and J dropped 5 bases, with 15 bases sitting between them. Germline loops: CDR1 LGHDT, CDR2 YNNKEL (reference sequence). This CDR3 is 15 amino acids long.

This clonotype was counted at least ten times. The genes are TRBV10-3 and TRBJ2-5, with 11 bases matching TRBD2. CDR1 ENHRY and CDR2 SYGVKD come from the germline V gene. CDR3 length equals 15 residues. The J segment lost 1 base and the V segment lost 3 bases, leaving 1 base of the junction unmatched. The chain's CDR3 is CAISDSGRAQETQYF. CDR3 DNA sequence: TGTGCCATCAGTGATAGCGGGAGGGCCCAAGAGACCCAGTACTTC.

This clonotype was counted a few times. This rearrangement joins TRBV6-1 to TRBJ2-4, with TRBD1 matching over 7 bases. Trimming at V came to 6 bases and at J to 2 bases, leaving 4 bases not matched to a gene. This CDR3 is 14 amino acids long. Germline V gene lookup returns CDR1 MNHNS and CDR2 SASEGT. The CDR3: CASRRDRSKNIQYF. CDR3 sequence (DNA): TGTGCCAGCAGAAGGGACAGATCCAAAAACATTCAGTACTTC.

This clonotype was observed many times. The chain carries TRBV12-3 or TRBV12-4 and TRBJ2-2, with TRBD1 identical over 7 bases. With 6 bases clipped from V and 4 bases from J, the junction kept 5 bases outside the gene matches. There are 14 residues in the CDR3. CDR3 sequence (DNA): TGTGCCAGCAGCAGACAGGGTTTCACCGGGGAGCTGTTTTTT. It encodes CASSRQGFTGELFF.

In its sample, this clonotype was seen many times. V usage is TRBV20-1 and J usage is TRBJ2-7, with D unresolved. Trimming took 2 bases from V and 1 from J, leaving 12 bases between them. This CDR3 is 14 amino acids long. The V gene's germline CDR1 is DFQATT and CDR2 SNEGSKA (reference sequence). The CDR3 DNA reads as TGCAGTGCTAGACGCAGCGTGACGTCCTACGAGCAGTACTTC. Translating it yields CSARRSVTSYEQYF.

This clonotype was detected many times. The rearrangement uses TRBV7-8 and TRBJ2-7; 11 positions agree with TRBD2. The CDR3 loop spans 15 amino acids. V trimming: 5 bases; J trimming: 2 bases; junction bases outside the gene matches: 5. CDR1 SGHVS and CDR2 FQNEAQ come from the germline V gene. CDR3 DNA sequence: TGTGCCAGCAGCGCACTAGCGGGGGAGGCCTACGAGCAGTACTTC. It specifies CASSALAGEAYEQYF. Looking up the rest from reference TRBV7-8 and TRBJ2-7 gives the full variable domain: GAGVSQSPRYKVAKRGQDVALRCDPISGHVSLFWYQQALGQGPEFLTYFQNEAQLDKSGLPSDRFFAERPEGSVSTLKIQRTQQEDSAVYLCASSALAGEAYEQYFGPGTRLTVT.

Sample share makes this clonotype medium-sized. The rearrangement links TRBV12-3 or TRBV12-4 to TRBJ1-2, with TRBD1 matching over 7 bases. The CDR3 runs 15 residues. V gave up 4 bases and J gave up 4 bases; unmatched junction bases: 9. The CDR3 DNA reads TGTGCCAGCAGTTCTAAATCGGGACAGCTCTATGGCTACACCTTC. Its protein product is CASSSKSGQLYGYTF.

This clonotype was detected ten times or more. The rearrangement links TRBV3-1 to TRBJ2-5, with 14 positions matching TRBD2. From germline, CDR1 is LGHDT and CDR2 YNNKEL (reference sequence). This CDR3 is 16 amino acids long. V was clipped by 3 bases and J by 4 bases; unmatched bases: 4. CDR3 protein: CASSQGLAGVRETQYF. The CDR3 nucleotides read TGTGCCAGCAGCCAGGGACTAGCGGGAGTTCGAGAGACCCAGTACTTC.

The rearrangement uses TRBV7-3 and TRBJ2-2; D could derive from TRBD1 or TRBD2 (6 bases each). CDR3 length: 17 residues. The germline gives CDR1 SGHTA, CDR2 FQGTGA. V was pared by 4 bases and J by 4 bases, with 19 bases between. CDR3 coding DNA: TGTGCCAGCAGCTACCCAAAAGGGGGGCGCGGCACCGGGGAGCTGTTTTTT. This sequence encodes CASSYPKGGRGTGELFF.

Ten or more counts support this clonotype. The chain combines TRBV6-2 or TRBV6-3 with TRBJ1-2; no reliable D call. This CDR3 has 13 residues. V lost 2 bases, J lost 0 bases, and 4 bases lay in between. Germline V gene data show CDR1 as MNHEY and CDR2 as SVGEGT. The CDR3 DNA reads TGTGCCAGCAGTTACGAGGCTAACTATGGCTACACCTTC. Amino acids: CASSYEANYGYTF.

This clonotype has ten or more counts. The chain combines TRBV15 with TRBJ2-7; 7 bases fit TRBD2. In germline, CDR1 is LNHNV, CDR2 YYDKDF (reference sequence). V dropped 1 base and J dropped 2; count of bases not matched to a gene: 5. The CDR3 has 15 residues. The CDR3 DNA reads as TGTGCCACCAGCAGAGGCCTAGCGGACACCTACGAGCAGTACTTC. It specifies CATSRGLADTYEQYF.

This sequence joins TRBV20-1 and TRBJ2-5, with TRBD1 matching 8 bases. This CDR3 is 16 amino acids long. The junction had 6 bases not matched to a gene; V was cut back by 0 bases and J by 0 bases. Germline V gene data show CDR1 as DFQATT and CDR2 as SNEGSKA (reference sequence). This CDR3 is CSAREDRETYQETQYF. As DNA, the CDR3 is TGCAGTGCTAGAGAGGACAGGGAGACGTACCAAGAGACCCAGTACTTC.

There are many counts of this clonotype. The CDR3 region has the DNA TGTGCCAGCAGCGTAGTACTCACCGGGGAGCTGTTTTTT. It translates to CASSVVLTGELFF. The V and J genes are TRBV7-9 and TRBJ2-2; D remains ambiguous. The CDR3 is 13 amino acids. The ends were cut back, 5 bases at V and 4 bases at J, with 8 bases in the middle. In germline, CDR1 is SEHNR, CDR2 FQNEAQ (reference sequence).

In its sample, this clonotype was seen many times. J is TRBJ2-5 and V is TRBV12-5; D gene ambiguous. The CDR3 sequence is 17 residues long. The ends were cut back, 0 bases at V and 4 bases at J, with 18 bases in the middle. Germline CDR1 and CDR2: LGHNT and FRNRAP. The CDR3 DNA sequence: TGTGCTAGTGGTTTGGTAACCGTCGTGGCAGGAACAGAGACCCAGTACTTC. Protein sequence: CASGLVTVVAGTETQYF.

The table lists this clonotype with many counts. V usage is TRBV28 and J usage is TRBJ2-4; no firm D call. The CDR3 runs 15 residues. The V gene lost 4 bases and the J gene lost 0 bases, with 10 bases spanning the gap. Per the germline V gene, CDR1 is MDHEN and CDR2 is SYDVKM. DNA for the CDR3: TGTGCCAGCAGTTACTCCCGACTAGCCAAAAACATTCAGTACTTC. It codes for CASSYSRLAKNIQYF.